The 24 T cell receptor beta chains presented below share a single source sample, sequenced in a study of a mutant IDH1 vaccine in newly diagnosed glioma. Which antigens these TCRs recognize remains unknown. Time point in this sample: week 35, safety follow-up. Vaccination used 300 ug of mutant IDH1 20-mer peptide per dose, with topical imiquimod. The method was immunoSEQ multiplex PCR; TCRdb's version includes in-frame clones alone and lacks a portion of them. The sample holds tens of thousands of clones, 84% seen once. The specimen was PBMCs, collected from a glioma patient whose treatment included an IDH1 peptide vaccine. These receptors originate from a man younger than 30 with glioma.

This chain connects TRBV5-5 to TRBJ2-7, with 7 bases fitting TRBD2. The CDR3 is made up of 15 amino acids. The germline V gene has CDR1 SGHKS and CDR2 YYEKEE (reference sequence). J lost 2 bases, V lost 2 bases, and 7 bases had no gene match. Here the CDR3 reads CASSFRRGSTYEQYF. The CDR3 nucleotides are TGTGCCAGCAGCTTTAGGCGGGGGTCTACCTACGAGCAGTACTTC.

This rearrangement joins TRBV5-4 to TRBJ1-3; the match to TRBD1 covers 9 bases. Germline assignment: CDR1 SGHNT and CDR2 YYREEE (reference sequence). The V segment lost 4 bases and the J segment 7 bases; nucleotides outside the gene matches: 9. This CDR3 has 15 residues. This CDR3 is CASSAPWTGANTIYF. The CDR3 bases are TGTGCCAGCAGCGCCCCATGGACAGGGGCCAACACCATATATTTT.

The CDR3 here is CASDGQMNTEAFF. In DNA, the CDR3 is TGTGCCAGCGACGGACAGATGAACACTGAAGCTTTCTTT. The rearrangement uses TRBV6-6 and TRBJ1-1; TRBD1 might be the D (6 bases). Germline CDR1 and CDR2: MNHNY and SVGAGI (reference sequence). CDR3 length: 13 residues. V gave up 8 bases and J gave up 0 bases, with 10 bases separating them.

This clone was observed a single time. CDR3 coding DNA: TGTGCCAGCAGCTCAACAGGGGGCGTCGACGAGCAGTACTTC. Translated, it gives CASSSTGGVDEQYF. The chain has TRBV7-3 and TRBJ2-7; 9 bases are a match to TRBD1. CDR3 length: 14 amino acids. CDR1 and CDR2 (germline): SGHTA, FQGTGA. V dropped 4 bases and J dropped 5; count of bases not matched to a gene: 6. The variable domain in full, completed from reference TRBV7-3 and TRBJ2-7, reads GAGVSQTPSNKVTEKGKYVELRCDPISGHTALYWYRQSLGQGPEFLIYFQGTGAADDSGLPNDRFFAVRPEGSVSTLKIQRTERGDSAVYLCASSSTGGVDEQYFGPGTRLTVT.

The chain is built from TRBV9 and TRBJ2-3; tentatively, D is TRBD2 (5 bases). The germline V gene has CDR1 SGDLS and CDR2 YYNGEE. The CDR3 totals 13 residues. Trimming took off 0 bases at V and 4 bases at J, with 6 bases between the two ends. CDR3 amino acids: CASSVGTSDTQYF. The CDR3 nucleotides read TGTGCCAGCAGCGTAGGGACTTCAGATACGCAGTATTTT.

The J gene is TRBJ1-5, the V gene TRBV28, with D maybe TRBD1 (6 bases). The CDR3 length is 16 residues. The germline V and J ends were trimmed by 5 bases and 0 bases, with 14 bases remaining between them. Germline lookup yields CDR1 MDHEN and CDR2 SYDVKM. The CDR3 is CASSPGGRDSNQPQHF. Written as DNA, the CDR3 is TGTGCCAGCAGTCCGGGGGGCCGGGATAGCAATCAGCCCCAGCATTTT.

The chain is built from TRBV6-5 and TRBJ1-1, with D uncertain. Germline values: CDR1 MNHEY, CDR2 SVGAGI. The V and J ends lost 2 bases and 1 base respectively, with 8 bases between them. The CDR3 runs 14 residues. The CDR3: CASSYRGTNTEAFF. CDR3 nucleotide sequence: TGTGCCAGCAGTTACCGGGGAACGAACACTGAAGCTTTCTTT.

The CDR3 region is CASSLGYRTPLHF. CDR3 DNA sequence: TGTGCCAGCAGCTTGGGGTATAGGACACCCCTCCACTTT. V usage is TRBV5-6 and J usage is TRBJ1-6; D unresolved. The ends were cut back, 0 bases at V and 11 bases at J, with 9 bases in the middle. There are 13 residues in the CDR3. Germline lookup yields CDR1 SGHDT and CDR2 YYEEEE.

The chain joins TRBV5-8 to TRBJ2-7; no definite D call. Germline V CDR1 and CDR2: SGHTS, YDEGEE. CDR3 length: 14 residues. Trimming cost V 4 bases and J 9 bases, with 20 bases left between them. The DNA for the CDR3 is TGTGCCAGCAGCCCTGTGCAGGCGTCCTATGCGCAGTACTTC. Amino acids: CASSPVQASYAQYF. The entire variable domain, with the rest obtained from reference TRBV5-8 and TRBJ2-7, is as follows: EAGVTQSPTHLIKTRGQQATLRCSPISGHTSVYWYQQALGLGLQFLLWYDEGEERNRGNFPPRFSGRQFPNYSSELNVNALELEDSALYLCASSPVQASYAQYFGPGTRLTVT.

The rearrangement links TRBV7-6 to TRBJ1-1; D gene ambiguous. The CDR3 spans 16 residues. The germline CDR1 and CDR2 sequences are SGHVS and FNYEAQ. Trimming removed 5 bases from V and 0 bases from J, with 16 bases in between. In DNA, the CDR3 is TGTGCCAGCAGCCCCTTTCTGGCGTCAATGAACACTGAAGCTTTCTTT. Protein sequence: CASSPFLASMNTEAFF.

The rearrangement uses TRBV18 and TRBJ2-7; no clear D gene. The V and J ends lost 2 bases and 4 bases respectively, with 6 bases between them. The CDR3 totals 12 residues. Germline V gives CDR1 KGHSH, CDR2 LQKENI. The chain's CDR3 is CASSPNGYEQYF. CDR3 nucleotide sequence: TGTGCCAGCTCACCAAATGGGTACGAGCAGTACTTC.

V is TRBV28 and J is TRBJ2-3, with 8 bases identical to TRBD1. The CDR3 is 16 residues long. Looked up from germline, CDR1 is MDHEN and CDR2 is SYDVKM. V dropped 6 bases and J dropped 0; count of bases not matched to a gene: 8. In DNA form, the CDR3 reads TGTGCCAGCAGAAAAACGACAGGGGCGAGCACAGATACGCAGTATTTT. This encodes CASRKTTGASTDTQYF.

This chain uses TRBV6-6 with TRBJ2-7; the D gene could be TRBD1 or TRBD2 (5 bases each). Deletions cut 4 bases from V and 5 bases from J, with 18 bases between. Germline V gives CDR1 MNHNY, CDR2 SVGAGI (reference sequence). The CDR3 extends over 15 amino acids. CDR3 residues: CASSFPGSGSHEQYF. In DNA, the CDR3 is TGTGCCAGCAGTTTCCCAGGGTCGGGGTCCCACGAGCAGTACTTC.

The J gene is TRBJ1-2, the V gene TRBV28, with a weak D call TRBD1 (5 bases). This CDR3 has 16 amino acids. CDR1 MDHEN and CDR2 SYDVKM come from the germline V gene. V was pared by 1 base and J by 0 bases, with 12 bases between. The CDR3 sequence is CASSLSRWGSNYGYTF. The CDR3 DNA is TGTGCCAGCAGTTTATCGCGTTGGGGGTCTAACTATGGCTACACCTTC.

This sequence joins TRBV5-1 and TRBJ2-7; 7 nucleotides match TRBD1. V gave up 0 bases and J gave up 3 bases; unmatched junction bases: 6. The CDR3 is made up of 15 amino acids. Germline V CDR1 and CDR2: SGHRS, YFSETQ. The CDR3 nucleotides read TGCGCCAGCAGCTTGGGGAGTGCAGGGGGCTACGAGCAGTACTTC. Protein: CASSLGSAGGYEQYF.

This chain connects TRBV5-4 to TRBJ1-2; D is possibly TRBD1 (6 bases). The CDR3 consists of 15 residues. Between the trimmed V and J ends, which lost 5 bases and 2 bases, there was a span of 16 bases. The germline CDR1 and CDR2 sequences are SGHNT and YYREEE (reference sequence). In DNA form, the CDR3 reads TGTGCCAGCAGTCAAACCGGGACATGGAACTATGGCTACACCTTC. Its translation: CASSQTGTWNYGYTF.

The genes are TRBV4-2 and TRBJ1-4, with a possible D match to TRBD1 (6 bases). CDR1 is LGHNA and CDR2 is YNFKEQ in the germline V gene. The germline V and J ends were trimmed by 1 base and 0 bases, with 15 bases remaining between them. The CDR3 consists of 18 residues. CDR3 protein: CASSQVRSGASTNEKLFF. The CDR3 DNA reads TGTGCCAGCAGCCAAGTGAGATCAGGGGCCTCAACTAATGAAAAACTGTTTTTT.

This clone was detected only once. This chain joins TRBV5-1 and TRBJ2-7, with TRBD1 identical over 9 bases. Germline lookup yields CDR1 SGHRS and CDR2 YFSETQ. V lost 3 bases and J lost 5; bases outside the gene matches: 9. This CDR3 comprises 15 residues. CDR3 sequence (DNA): TGCGCCAGCAGCTCGGGACAGGGATTAAGGGACGAGCAGTACTTC. This encodes CASSSGQGLRDEQYF. Full variable domain (missing parts from reference TRBV5-1 and TRBJ2-7): KAGVTQTPRYLIKTRGQQVTLSCSPISGHRSVSWYQQTPGQGLQFLFEYFSETQRNKGNFPGRFSGRQFSNSRSEMNVSTLELGDSALYLCASSSGQGLRDEQYFGPGTRLTVT.

This rearrangement joins TRBV18 to TRBJ1-2; 7 nucleotides agree with TRBD1. V shed 4 bases, J shed 8 bases, and the junction held 4 bases outside the gene matches. CDR1 and CDR2 (germline): KGHSH, LQKENI. This CDR3 contains 12 residues. The CDR3 DNA follows: TGTGCCAGCTCACAGGGGGCATTCGGCTACACCTTC. This sequence encodes CASSQGAFGYTF. The variable domain in full, with the rest retrieved from reference TRBV18 and TRBJ1-2, is NAGVMQNPRHLVRRRGQEARLRCSPMKGHSHVYWYRQLPEEGLKFMVYLQKENIIDESGMPKERFSAEFPKEGPSILRIQQVVRGDSAAYFCASSQGAFGYTFGSGTRLTVV.

This sequence joins TRBV6-6 and TRBJ1-2; a weak D match, TRBD1 (6 bases). Germline CDR1 reads MNHNY; CDR2 reads SVGAGI (reference sequence). The CDR3 length is 16 residues. The V gene lost 4 bases and the J gene lost 2 bases, with 17 bases spanning the gap. The CDR3 reads CASSLTDMDSNYGYTF. The CDR3 region has the DNA TGTGCCAGCAGTTTAACAGACATGGACAGCAACTATGGCTACACCTTC.

The genes are TRBV4-3 and TRBJ1-2; D is undetermined. Looked up from germline, CDR1 is LGHNA and CDR2 is YSLEER. Trimming removed 1 base at V and 5 bases at J, with 17 bases between. This CDR3 has 16 residues. The CDR3 nucleotides read TGCGCCAGCAGCCAAGCCGTCATCCCCCGGGGTTATGGCTACACCTTC. It translates to CASSQAVIPRGYGYTF.

This chain links TRBV4-1 with TRBJ1-5; D is undetermined. CDR3 size: 16 residues. The V end was cut by 0 bases, the J end by 6 bases, with 15 bases between. From germline, CDR1 is MGHRA and CDR2 YSYEKL. The CDR3 protein is CASSQEGTFLGQPQHF. As DNA, the CDR3 is TGCGCCAGCAGCCAAGAGGGCACCTTCTTGGGTCAGCCCCAGCATTTT.

The rearrangement joins TRBV30 to TRBJ2-3, with 9 bases matching TRBD2. V shed 7 bases, J shed 2 bases, and the junction held 10 bases outside the gene matches. Germline V gene data show CDR1 as GTSNPN and CDR2 as SVGIG (reference sequence). The CDR3 is 15 residues long. CDR3 sequence reads: CASKTSGSITDTQYF. Written as DNA, the CDR3 is TGTGCCTCGAAAACTAGCGGGTCCATCACAGATACGCAGTATTTT.

The chain employs TRBV9 and TRBJ1-2; D might be TRBD1 (5 bases). V gave up 0 bases and J gave up 8 bases, with 17 bases separating them. CDR1 is SGDLS, CDR2 YYNGEE, per germline. The CDR3 has 15 residues. CDR3 coding DNA: TGTGCCAGCAGCGTAGGGGGCGCTAGACAAGGAGGCTACACCTTC. Amino acids: CASSVGGARQGGYTF.